The TCR beta chain described here comes from a study of diagnostic markers for celiac disease (dated by TCRdb to about 2020). TCRdb records Illumina MiSeq as the sequencer. Reprocessed by TCRdb, the reads give a single entry per CDR3 protein sequence, without DNA. This sample's table carries over a thousand distinct CDR3 sequences. The ten top clones hold 8% to 11% of the sample. With no count recorded, this clonotype is classed as medium-sized (0.01 to 0.1%) from frequency. Which antigen it targets is not known. Per the germline V gene, MGHDK is the CDR1 and SYGVNS is the CDR2. From its cysteine to its phenylalanine, the CDR3 spans 15 amino acids. No DNA sequence was recorded.

This chain is built from TRBV25-1 and TRBJ2-5; TCRdb selects TRBD1, and the lack of DNA leaves this call unchecked. The receptor comes from a human donor. Sequencing was performed on either unsorted cells or a sorted T cell fraction (not recorded which). The CDR3 protein is CASSESTGEYETQYF.